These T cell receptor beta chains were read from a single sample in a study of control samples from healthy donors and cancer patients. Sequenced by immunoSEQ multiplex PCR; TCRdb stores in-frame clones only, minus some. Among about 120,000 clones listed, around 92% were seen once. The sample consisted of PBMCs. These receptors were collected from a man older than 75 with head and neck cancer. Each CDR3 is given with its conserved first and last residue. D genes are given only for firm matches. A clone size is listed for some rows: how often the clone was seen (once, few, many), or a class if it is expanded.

DNA: TGTGCCAACTCTCCTAGCGGGAGGTCCTACGAGCAGTACTTC
CDR3: CANSPSGRSYEQYF
V: TRBV6-5
D: TRBD2
size: -
J: TRBJ2-7

DNA: TGTGCCACCCGCCCGCTCTCAACCCATGATGAGCAGTTCTTC
CDR3: CATRPLSTHDEQFF
V: TRBV2
D: -
size: -
J: TRBJ2-1

DNA: TGTGCCAGCAGTGGATTTATTATAGGGGACTCCTACGAGCAGTACTTC
CDR3: CASSGFIIGDSYEQYF
V: TRBV6-1
D: -
size: -
J: TRBJ2-7

DNA: TGTGCCAGCCTACGGTGGGTGTCGAACACTGAAGCTTTCTTT
CDR3: CASLRWVSNTEAFF
V: TRBV2
D: -
size: -
J: TRBJ1-1

DNA: TGTGCCAGCAGCGTAGGAATTATCAGCTCCTACAATGAGCAGTTCTTC
CDR3: CASSVGIISSYNEQFF
V: TRBV9
D: -
size: once
J: TRBJ2-1

DNA: TGTGCCAGCAGTGGTCCCCGGACAGGGACTACCAACAACTATGGCTACACCTTC
CDR3: CASSGPRTGTTNNYGYTF
V: TRBV6-1
D: TRBD1
size: -
J: TRBJ1-2

DNA: TGTGCCAGCACTTTGACAGGCTCGGGTGAAAAACTGTTTTTT
CDR3: CASTLTGSGEKLFF
V: TRBV25-1
D: -
size: -
J: TRBJ1-4

DNA: TGCGCCAGCAGCTCCTGGGGGGGGGACAGGAACACCGGGGAGCTGTTTTTT
CDR3: CASSSWGGDRNTGELFF
V: TRBV5-1
D: -
size: -
J: TRBJ2-2

DNA: TGTGCCAGCAGCTTCCAGATGGGGTACAATGAGCAGTTCTTC
CDR3: CASSFQMGYNEQFF
V: TRBV11-2
D: -
size: -
J: TRBJ2-1

DNA: TGTGCCAGTAGTATGGGGCAGTATAGCAATCAGCCCCAGCATTTT
CDR3: CASSMGQYSNQPQHF
V: TRBV19
D: -
size: -
J: TRBJ1-5

DNA: TGTGCCTGGAGTTTAGGGACAGGGGACCCTGGAAACACCATATATTTT
CDR3: CAWSLGTGDPGNTIYF
V: TRBV30
D: TRBD1
size: -
J: TRBJ1-3

DNA: TGTGCCAGAAGCTTGTTCCGTCCCGAAGACTTAAGGAATGGCTACACCTTC
CDR3: CARSLFRPEDLRNGYTF
V: TRBV5-3
D: -
size: -
J: TRBJ1-2

DNA: TGTGCCAGTCTCAGGCGAGCGGGGGACACCGGGGAGCTGTTTTTT
CDR3: CASLRRAGDTGELFF
V: TRBV19
D: TRBD2
size: -
J: TRBJ2-2

DNA: TGTGCCAGCAGCGTACAGGTCTCTGGCTCAGATACGCAGTATTTT
CDR3: CASSVQVSGSDTQYF
V: TRBV9
D: -
size: -
J: TRBJ2-3

DNA: TGCGCCAGCAGCTTGAGGCAGGCCTTAGACGAGCAGTACTTC
CDR3: CASSLRQALDEQYF
V: TRBV5-1
D: -
size: -
J: TRBJ2-7

DNA: TGTGCCAGCAGCTTAGAGGGGACAGCCTCCTACAATGAGCAGTTCTTC
CDR3: CASSLEGTASYNEQFF
V: TRBV11-3
D: TRBD1
size: -
J: TRBJ2-1

DNA: TGTGCCAGCAGTTACAGGGGGACAGTTCGTAGCAATCAGCCCCAGCATTTT
CDR3: CASSYRGTVRSNQPQHF
V: TRBV6-2/TRBV6-3
D: TRBD1
size: -
J: TRBJ1-5

DNA: TGTGCCAGCTCACCCCTGGGTTTGGGGGCTCAAGAGACCCAGTACTTC
CDR3: CASSPLGLGAQETQYF
V: TRBV18
D: -
size: -
J: TRBJ2-5

DNA: TGCGCCAGCAGCTTGGCCAACTGGCAGACGGACACTGAAGCTTTCTTT
CDR3: CASSLANWQTDTEAFF
V: TRBV5-1
D: -
size: -
J: TRBJ1-1

DNA: TGTGCCAGCAGGGGACACCAACTAAGACCCTACGAGCAGTACTTC
CDR3: CASRGHQLRPYEQYF
V: TRBV6-5
D: -
size: -
J: TRBJ2-7

DNA: TGTGCCAGCAGTCCTCGACTGGGAAACACCATATATTTT
CDR3: CASSPRLGNTIYF
V: TRBV27
D: -
size: -
J: TRBJ1-3

DNA: TGTGCCAGCAGTGACCAGGGGGAGAGCTACGAGCAGTACTTC
CDR3: CASSDQGESYEQYF
V: TRBV2
D: TRBD1
size: -
J: TRBJ2-7

DNA: TGCGCCAGCAGCTTGGAAGGTGCGGATCAGCCCCAGCATTTT
CDR3: CASSLEGADQPQHF
V: TRBV5-1
D: -
size: -
J: TRBJ1-5

DNA: TGTGCCTGGAGGGGGGGACAACCGGGCTATGGCTACACCTTC
CDR3: CAWRGGQPGYGYTF
V: TRBV30
D: -
size: -
J: TRBJ1-2

DNA: TGTGCCAGCAGTGATACAGGGCCGTCCTACGAGCAGTACTTC
CDR3: CASSDTGPSYEQYF
V: TRBV2
D: -
size: few
J: TRBJ2-7

DNA: TGTGCCAGCAGTTACGGGGGGCGCGGGGAAAACACTGAAGCTTTCTTT
CDR3: CASSYGGRGENTEAFF
V: TRBV6-2/TRBV6-3
D: -
size: -
J: TRBJ1-1

DNA: TGTGCCAGCAGGGCGCTCCTTGGCTACACCTTC
CDR3: CASRALLGYTF
V: TRBV12-3/TRBV12-4
D: -
size: -
J: TRBJ1-2

DNA: TGTGCCAGTAGTAGAAGACGGAGTCAACTCTACAATGAGCAGTTCTTC
CDR3: CASSRRRSQLYNEQFF
V: TRBV19
D: -
size: once
J: TRBJ2-1

DNA: TGTGCCAGCAGCTTGACCAGGGTTGGAGGCTACACCTTC
CDR3: CASSLTRVGGYTF
V: TRBV5-4
D: -
size: once
J: TRBJ1-2

DNA: TGTGCCAGCAGCTTAGCGCGTGGGTCCGAGCAGTACTTC
CDR3: CASSLARGSEQYF
V: TRBV7-6
D: -
size: -
J: TRBJ2-7

DNA: TGTGCCAGCAGCCCTGGACTGGGGACCAACACCGGGGAGCTGTTTTTT
CDR3: CASSPGLGTNTGELFF
V: TRBV9
D: -
size: few
J: TRBJ2-2

DNA: TGTGCCAGCCAGACCTTAAGAGATACGCAGTATTTT
CDR3: CASQTLRDTQYF
V: TRBV6-5
D: -
size: -
J: TRBJ2-3

DNA: TGTGCTAGTGGTCCACCGGACTCGAACACCGGGGAGCTGTTTTTT
CDR3: CASGPPDSNTGELFF
V: TRBV12-5
D: -
size: -
J: TRBJ2-2

DNA: TGTGCAGCAGCCAGAGGCAGTTACTATGGCTACACCTTC
CDR3: CAAARGSYYGYTF
V: TRBV7-2
D: -
size: once
J: TRBJ1-2

DNA: TGTGCCAGCAGCTTGGCGTCGGCGGACACTGAAGCTTTCTTT
CDR3: CASSLASADTEAFF
V: TRBV5-6
D: -
size: -
J: TRBJ1-1

DNA: TGTGCCAGCAGCGTAGGGGGGACCAGCTCCTACGAGCAGTACTTC
CDR3: CASSVGGTSSYEQYF
V: TRBV9
D: -
size: once
J: TRBJ2-7

DNA: TGTGCCAGTAGGAGTCAAACAGGGAGCTATCAGCCCCAGCATTTT
CDR3: CASRSQTGSYQPQHF
V: TRBV19
D: -
size: -
J: TRBJ1-5

DNA: TGTGCCAGCAGGGGGACAAGGGGAGATACGCAGTATTTT
CDR3: CASRGTRGDTQYF
V: TRBV6-5
D: -
size: -
J: TRBJ2-3

DNA: TGCGCCAGCAGCTTCGGGACGAGACAGCCTGGCTACACCTTC
CDR3: CASSFGTRQPGYTF
V: TRBV5-1
D: -
size: -
J: TRBJ1-2

DNA: TGTGCCAGCAGTTACTCGGGACAGGGAATTGGAAACACCATATATTTT
CDR3: CASSYSGQGIGNTIYF
V: TRBV6-5
D: TRBD1
size: -
J: TRBJ1-3

DNA: TGTGCCAGCAGTCCAACAGGGAACTATGGCTACACCTTC
CDR3: CASSPTGNYGYTF
V: TRBV27
D: -
size: -
J: TRBJ1-2

DNA: TGTGCCAGCAGCCGTTACGGGAATCAGCCCCAGCATTTT
CDR3: CASSRYGNQPQHF
V: TRBV14
D: -
size: -
J: TRBJ1-5

DNA: TGCGCCAGCAGCCGACAGGGTGAAGGCTACACCTTC
CDR3: CASSRQGEGYTF
V: TRBV10-2
D: TRBD1
size: -
J: TRBJ1-2

DNA: TGCGCCAGCAGCTTGGATTCGGGACAGGGCCCAACCGGGGAGCTGTTTTTT
CDR3: CASSLDSGQGPTGELFF
V: TRBV5-1
D: TRBD1
size: -
J: TRBJ2-2

DNA: TGTGCCAGCACCAGGTCAGACGGATCAGCCCAGCATTTT
CDR3: CASTRSDGSAQHF
V: TRBV12-3/TRBV12-4
D: -
size: -
J: TRBJ1-5

DNA: TGTGCCAGCTCACAGGGGACAGGGATCTACGAGCAGTACTTC
CDR3: CASSQGTGIYEQYF
V: TRBV18
D: TRBD1
size: -
J: TRBJ2-7

DNA: TGCGCCAGCAGCCCGGAGGTGGGAGAGACCCAGTACTTC
CDR3: CASSPEVGETQYF
V: TRBV4-1
D: -
size: -
J: TRBJ2-5

DNA: TGTGCCAGCAGCTTCGGACAGGGAGGTTCACCCCTCCACTTT
CDR3: CASSFGQGGSPLHF
V: TRBV7-2
D: TRBD1
size: -
J: TRBJ1-6

DNA: TGTGCCAGCAGTTATGTGGGCGAAAAACTGTTTTTT
CDR3: CASSYVGEKLFF
V: TRBV6-5
D: -
size: -
J: TRBJ1-4

DNA: TGTGCCAGCAGTTACCCCGGACTAACAGGGGCCAAAAACATTCAGTACTTC
CDR3: CASSYPGLTGAKNIQYF
V: TRBV6-2/TRBV6-3
D: -
size: -
J: TRBJ2-4